This T cell receptor (beta chain) was identified during a study of blood T cells in healthy people across ages (dated by TCRdb to between 2014 and 2017). The study in broad terms: In model experiments, template switching captured roughly one uniquely barcoded TCR beta cDNA molecule for every two T cells. For two donors (one aged 18 to 30 and one aged 80 or older), the study analyzed two additional independent replicas of 1 million unique cDNA reads from the same blood draw. Donors were grouped into four age groups: young (average 16 years), middle-aged (39), aged (approximately 67) and long-lived (approximately 81). Using deep sequencing normalized with unique cDNA molecular identifiers, the study measured how TCR beta repertoire diversity changes with age. Donors of different ages were randomly distributed across sequencing lanes to avoid experimental bias.

In the germline V gene, CDR1 corresponds to KGHSH and CDR2 to LQKENI. The germline ends are 8 bases apart after V is trimmed by 0 bases and J by 0 bases. The cysteine opens and the phenylalanine closes a CDR3 of 15 amino acids. The retained sequence is limited to the CDR3, 45 bases, with the frame set at the first base. Donors were around 37 systemically healthy Caucasian individuals from Russia aged roughly 6 to 95 years. Each donor gave ten milliliters of peripheral blood, drawn into EDTA-treated Vacutainer tubes. Ficoll-Paque density-gradient centrifugation was used to isolate PBMCs, with at least 6.5 million per sample. Total RNA, at least 6 micrograms per sample, was extracted from PBMCs with Trizol reagent. For every donor, an aliquot of PBMCs went through flow cytometry to measure the percentages of naive CD45RAhigh/CD27high T cells. This clonotype was counted a few times. Its antigen target is currently unknown. No base quality information exists; no much larger clone differs at one position.

Findings and caveats that apply to the study as a whole: There was a strong correlation between observed TCR beta diversity and the percentage of naive T cells measured by flow cytometry. As age increased, observed TCR beta diversity per million T cells dropped in a roughly linear way, and a significant reduction was already evident by age approximately 40. The CMV infection status of donors was not known, potentially confounding age-related changes in expanded clonotypes. Conclusive comparison of naive and antigen-experienced compartments was prevented by the profiling of bulk unsorted PBMCs. Estimates of total diversity based on one million sequenced T cells were regarded as lower bounds and as underestimates. Compared with the aged group, the long-lived group had more naive CD4+ T cells, fewer expanded clones and increased TCR diversity, a pattern suggesting age selection.

Library preparation was by 5' RACE. Sequencing instrument: Illumina HiSeq 2500. The second PCR ran for about 6 to 11 cycles and used a J-beta primer mix along with a sample-barcoded 5' primer. A unique molecular identifier was introduced onto each TCR beta cDNA molecule by a template-switch 5' adaptor carrying 12 random nucleotides. At least 2.5 million CDR3-containing paired-end reads were obtained from each sample. All of the RNA was converted into first-strand cDNA using the Mint cDNA synthesis kit, with a TRBC-specific oligonucleotide serving as the primer. After uracil-DNA glycosylase treatment, a first 18-cycle PCR used universal primers M1SS and BC2_uni_R on all cDNA. The original pipeline was this. For normalization, 1 million high-quality reads, each with a distinct molecular identifier, were randomly selected from each sample. Instead of being binned into consensus sequences, reads with shared molecular identifiers were discarded. CDR3 identification, clonotype clustering and error correction used MiTCR with a Q25 quality threshold and the strictest error-elimination algorithm. A nonparametric unseen species model using Euler transformation provided a lower-bound estimate of total TCR beta diversity. TCRdb handled the public reads itself, with Q25 trimming in fastp and clone calling in MiXCR, and kept productive beta chains. Rows matching on CDR3 protein sequence are summarized as one entry with the most common DNA and genes. Here the V and J calls rest on TCRdb's processing, not on the authors' analysis. Across this sample there are 1.5 million to 1.8 million distinct CDR3 sequences, with about 45% seen only once. The top ten clonotypes cover approximately 4.1% of the sample.

The source of this sequence is a woman between 18 and 30 years old in good health. This receptor chain uses TRBV18 and TRBJ1-2; a weak D assignment points to TRBD1 (5 bases agree). Source material: blood. The CDR3 is CASSPPARANYGYTF. The base sequence is TGTGCCAGCTCACCACCGGCCAGGGCTAACTATGGCTACACCTTC.